These 9 T cell receptor beta chains originate from one sample sequenced in a study of cytomegalovirus exposure and HLA in healthy donors. Vbeta (60) and Jbeta (13) primers were used in the PCR. Profiled with immunoSEQ multiplex PCR; TCRdb holds only in-frame clones, not every one. This table has some 160,000 clones, about 85% appearing once. Source material: PBMCs. These receptors came from a man younger than 40 in good health and CMV-seropositive.

The rearrangement links TRBV29-1 to TRBJ2-7, with 7 bases lining up with TRBD2. Germline CDR1 and CDR2: SQVTM and ANQGSEA. V dropped 7 bases and J dropped 7; count of bases not matched to a gene: 10. This CDR3 comprises 12 residues. CDR3 amino acids: CSAGLGPWEQYF. CDR3 sequence (DNA): TGCAGCGCCGGACTAGGCCCTTGGGAGCAGTACTTC.

This chain joins TRBV7-2 and TRBJ1-2, with D maybe TRBD1 (6 bases). CDR1 is SGHTA and CDR2 is FQGNSA in the germline V gene. The CDR3 loop spans 13 amino acids. The V end lost 1 base, the J end lost 6 bases, and 9 bases lay between the germline ends. CDR3 nucleotides: TGTGCCAGCAGCTTAGGCAGGGACAATGGCTACACCTTC. As protein: CASSLGRDNGYTF.

The J gene is TRBJ2-1, the V gene TRBV4-3; the match to TRBD2 covers 9 bases. The CDR3 is made up of 16 amino acids. Germline V CDR1 and CDR2: LGHNA, YSLEER. V lost 3 bases to trimming and J lost 0 bases; unmatched junction nucleotides: 3. The DNA of the CDR3 is TGCGCCAGCAGCCAGGGTAGCGGGAGCTCCTACAATGAGCAGTTCTTC. Protein product: CASSQGSGSSYNEQFF.

With regard to this clone: Relative to the germline gene, one junction end is altered; a read error may explain this. The CDR3 DNA reads TGTGCCAGCAGCTTAGCGGGACAGCTGTTCCACTTC. Translation: CASSLAGQLFHF. The chain has TRBV7-2 and TRBJ2-7; 7 bases are shared with TRBD1. The CDR3 consists of 12 residues. The germline V gene encodes CDR1 SGHTA and CDR2 FQGNSA.

CDR3 region: CASSLPRRGQETQYF. The CDR3 bases are TGTGCCAGCAGTTTACCCCGGAGGGGCCAAGAGACCCAGTACTTC. This chain joins TRBV7-9 and TRBJ2-5; possibly TRBD2 for D (6 bases). Looked up from germline, CDR1 is SEHNR and CDR2 is FQNEAQ (reference sequence). The length of the CDR3 is 15 residues. V was cut by 6 bases and J by 1 base, with 15 bases left in between. Full variable domain (rest looked up from reference TRBV7-9 and TRBJ2-5): DTGVSQNPRHKITKRGQNVTFRCDPISEHNRLYWYRQTLGQGPEFLTYFQNEAQLEKSRLLSDRFSAERPKGSFSTLEIQRTEQGDSAMYLCASSLPRRGQETQYFGPGTRLLVL.

The genes are TRBV6-5 and TRBJ2-7, with TRBD2 matching over 8 bases. Germline V lookup: CDR1 MNHEY, CDR2 SVGAGI. The ends lost 0 bases at V and 2 bases at J; junction bases unmatched: 6. This CDR3 has 16 amino acids. The CDR3 protein is CASSYSGLAGTYEQYF. Written as DNA, the CDR3 is TGTGCCAGCAGTTACTCAGGGCTAGCGGGCACCTACGAGCAGTACTTC.

The rearrangement uses TRBV6-1 and TRBJ2-7; the match to TRBD2 covers 12 bases. J gave up 1 base and V 4 bases, and 5 bases lay outside the gene matches. Germline assignment: CDR1 MNHNS and CDR2 SASEGT. The CDR3 covers 16 residues. DNA for the CDR3: TGTGCCAGCAGTGTCGGACTAGCGGGGCCGTCCTACGAGCAGTACTTC. Its translation: CASSVGLAGPSYEQYF.

The rearrangement links TRBV7-8 to TRBJ2-1, with TRBD1 matching over 7 bases. The length of the CDR3 is 16 residues. Losses at the gene ends were 2 bases for V and 4 bases for J; bases not matched to a gene: 8. The V gene's germline CDR1 is SGHVS and CDR2 FQNEAQ. CDR3 nucleotide sequence: TGTGCCAGCAGCTTATTACCCGGACAGGTGTACAATGAGCAGTTCTTC. It codes for CASSLLPGQVYNEQFF.

The V call is TRBV18, the J call TRBJ2-5, with D possibly being TRBD1 (6 bases). The germline CDR1 and CDR2 sequences are KGHSH and LQKENI. V was pared by 2 bases and J by 4 bases, with 14 bases between. The CDR3 runs to 15 residues. The DNA for the CDR3 is TGTGCCAGCTCACCAGAGGTTTGGGGGCGAGAGACCCAGTACTTC. It encodes CASSPEVWGRETQYF.